This TCR beta chain was profiled in a study of blood T cell repertoires in COVID-19. The overall study: Samples came from the United States, Italy and Spain, spanning acute and convalescent COVID-19. PBMCs, B-cell-depleted T cells, or T cells provided the cDNA or gDNA that made up the material.

Per the original methods: Amplification with reference gene primers provided the estimates of nucleated cell counts. TCRdb's copy holds only in-frame clones and misses some; the assay was immunoSEQ multiplex PCR. That table supplies the V and J calls and clone size; D and trimming were determined from the DNA. The repertoire holds about 59,000 clones, with about 78% as singletons. The V and J ends lost 4 bases and 1 base, in that order; junction bases with no gene match: 3. This CDR3 is built from 15 residues. CDR1 and CDR2 from the germline V gene are SNHLY and FYNNEI. The TCR originated in an older man with acute or convalescent COVID-19. The chain combines TRBV2 with TRBJ2-5; TRBD1 matches 10 bases. The source material was peripheral blood. The CDR3: CASSGQGAVQETQYF. CDR3 nucleotide sequence: TGTGCCAGCAGTGGACAGGGGGCAGTCCAAGAGACCCAGTACTTC. Based on the CDR3 plus reference TRBV2 and TRBJ2-5, the full variable domain is EPEVTQTPSHQVTQMGQEVILRCVPISNHLYFYWYRQILGQKVEFLVSFYNNEISEKSEIFDDQFSVERPDGSNFTLKIRSTKLEDSAMYFCASSGQGAVQETQYFGPGTRLLVL.